Listed below are T cell receptor beta chains from one sample, sequenced in a study of identical twins. TCRdb re-called the 5' RACE reads through MiXCR, storing one row per CDR3 protein. The sample lists about 290,000 distinct CDR3 sequences; roughly 10% were seen once. The same data also went into a second study, on yellow fever vaccine responses in identical twins.

Sample: CD8+ T cells sorted from blood. The source of these receptors is a woman between 18 and 29 years old in good health. Both conserved end residues are part of each CDR3.

V	J	CDR3
TRBV6-2/TRBV6-3	TRBJ2-7	CASSLDPLAGGPSYEQYF
TRBV7-8	TRBJ2-5	CASSPGGGIRETQYF
TRBV5-1	TRBJ2-1	CASSLWTGAYNEQFF
TRBV2	TRBJ2-2	CASSDALGPGELFF
TRBV5-1	TRBJ2-6	CASSLDPLLDSGANVLTF
TRBV4-3	TRBJ2-1	CASSQEEGEQFF
TRBV7-8	TRBJ1-1	CASSSRTGTHTEAFF
TRBV10-3	TRBJ2-3	CAISEGGTSTDTQYF
TRBV7-9	TRBJ2-4	CASAGPQNIQYF
TRBV6-2/TRBV6-3	TRBJ2-7	CASSDASYEQYF
TRBV28	TRBJ2-7	CASRPLAGYEQYF
TRBV7-3	TRBJ2-4	CASSPEAGGYKNIQYF
TRBV9	TRBJ2-2	CASSVAGVLSGELFF
TRBV10-2	TRBJ2-1	CASSQLAGGVYEQFF